The next 21 T cell receptor beta chains were all read from a single sample in a study of Graves' ophthalmopathy and Graves' hyperthyroidism. Amplification of the TCR beta CDR3 regions used RNA transcripts (as template). Investigators did first-round RT-PCR with HTBI primers, then second-round multiplex PCR. Via MiXCR, TCRdb re-called the multiplex PCR reads, giving one row per CDR3 protein. Counted here are 1 million to 1.3 million distinct CDR3 sequences, about 36% occurring once; the ten biggest clones make up roughly 11%. Sample: peripheral blood or thyroid tissue (not recorded which). These receptors were collected from an adult man with Graves' hyperthyroidism.

Comments on this clonotype: A read error may be the cause here, since a much bigger clone is one base away. The chain couples TRBV10-3 to TRBJ2-2; no clear D. This CDR3 is built from 15 residues. Germline V gene sequence: CDR1 ENHRY, CDR2 SYGVKD. Trimming took off 2 bases at V and 0 bases at J, with 7 bases between the two ends. CDR3 DNA sequence: TGTGCCATCAGTGAGGGCAGGACGAACACCGGGGAGCTGTTTTTT. Translated: CAISEGRTNTGELFF.

This clonotype was recorded at least ten times. The chain is built from TRBV7-8 and TRBJ1-2; 7 bases are a match to TRBD1. CDR1 is SGHVS and CDR2 is FQNEAQ in the germline V gene. CDR3 length equals 14 residues. J lost 5 bases, V lost 5 bases, and 8 bases had no gene match. CDR3: CASSLDRDGYGYTF. In DNA form, the CDR3 reads TGTGCCAGCAGCCTTGACAGGGATGGATATGGCTACACCTTC.

This chain joins TRBV5-6 and TRBJ2-5; D call uncertain. Germline CDR1 SGHDT, CDR2 YYEEEE. The CDR3 consists of 14 residues. Trimming removed 4 bases from V and 7 bases from J, with 17 bases in between. This CDR3 is CASSQTQQVRTQYF. In nucleotides, the CDR3 is TGTGCCAGCAGCCAAACCCAGCAGGTCCGGACCCAGTACTTC. The complete variable domain, with remaining parts taken from reference TRBV5-6 and TRBJ2-5, reads DAGVTQSPTHLIKTRGQQVTLRCSPKSGHDTVSWYQQALGQGPQFIFQYYEEEERQRGNFPDRFSGHQFPNYSSELNVNALLLGDSALYLCASSQTQQVRTQYFGPGTRLLVL.

Many counts were recorded for this clonotype. This chain uses TRBV7-6 with TRBJ2-2; D call uncertain. The CDR3 has 13 residues. Trimming cost V 5 bases and J 4 bases, with 8 bases left between them. Germline V gives CDR1 SGHVS, CDR2 FNYEAQ. The CDR3 bases are TGTGCCAGCAGCGCGGAGAGCACCGGGGAGCTGTTTTTT. The encoded protein is CASSAESTGELFF.

J is TRBJ1-5 and V is TRBV7-3; D perhaps matches TRBD1 (5 bases). Looked up from germline, CDR1 is SGHTA and CDR2 is FQGTGA. V was trimmed by 5 bases and J by 4 bases, leaving 15 bases between them. The CDR3 length is 15 residues. This CDR3 is CASSSGQSGNQPQHF. The CDR3 region has the DNA TGTGCCAGCAGCAGCGGACAATCCGGTAATCAGCCCCAGCATTTT. Complete variable domain (other parts from reference TRBV7-3 and TRBJ1-5): GAGVSQTPSNKVTEKGKYVELRCDPISGHTALYWYRQSLGQGPEFLIYFQGTGAADDSGLPNDRFFAVRPEGSVSTLKIQRTERGDSAVYLCASSSGQSGNQPQHFGDGTRLSIL.

The chain combines TRBV5-1 with TRBJ2-7, with 9 bases lining up with TRBD1. CDR1 and CDR2 from the germline V gene are SGHRS and YFSETQ. CDR3 length: 17 residues. The V and J ends lost 4 bases and 4 bases, in that order; junction bases with no gene match: 15. The DNA for the CDR3 is TGCGCCAGCAGCCTGGAAAGGCTGTCGGGACAGGGATACGAGCAGTACTTC. Amino acid sequence: CASSLERLSGQGYEQYF.

This clonotype was seen many times. This chain uses TRBV5-1 with TRBJ2-7, with 9 bases that match TRBD1. V lost 2 bases, J lost 3 bases, and 9 bases stayed unmatched. The length of the CDR3 is 16 residues. Germline V gene data show CDR1 as SGHRS and CDR2 as YFSETQ. The CDR3 DNA sequence: TGCGCCAGCAGCTTCAGTGCGGGGACAGGGAGCTACGAGCAGTACTTC. Its protein is CASSFSAGTGSYEQYF.

On this clonotype: A junction boundary mismatches the germline segment, possibly from a read error. This chain links TRBV13 with TRBJ2-7, with 7 positions matching TRBD2. Germline V lookup: CDR1 PRHDT, CDR2 FYEKMQ (reference sequence). This CDR3 has 15 residues. The CDR3 DNA follows: TGTGCCTGCAGCGTTGGGGCTAGCGGTTCCTACGAGCAGTACTTC. It translates to CACSVGASGSYEQYF.

This clonotype was counted once. The chain combines TRBV2 with TRBJ2-7; 7 bases match TRBD1. V dropped 8 bases and J dropped 4; count of bases not matched to a gene: 11. Germline assignment: CDR1 SNHLY and CDR2 FYNNEI. The CDR3 is 14 residues long. The DNA for the CDR3 is TGTGCCAGCGTTGAAGGGGACAGAGGGTACGAGCAGTACTTC. It yields the protein CASVEGDRGYEQYF.

This clonotype was seen at least ten times. This chain uses TRBV6-6 with TRBJ1-2, with 7 bases lining up with TRBD1. The V gene's germline CDR1 is MNHNY and CDR2 SVGAGI (reference sequence). With V trimmed by 5 bases and J by 4 bases, 4 bases remained unmatched. The CDR3 runs 13 residues. CDR3 bases: TGTGCCAGCAGTCTGGACAGGAGCTATGGCTACACCTTC. It specifies CASSLDRSYGYTF.

This clonotype was recorded at least ten times. As DNA, the CDR3 is TGTGCCAGCAGCCGAGACGACTCCCCCAATCAGCCCCAGCATTTT. Translating it yields CASSRDDSPNQPQHF. V and J are TRBV11-1 and TRBJ1-5; the D is unclear. This CDR3 contains 15 residues. CDR1 is SGHAT, CDR2 FQDESV, per germline (reference sequence). Trimming pared 5 bases from V and 3 bases from J, leaving 14 bases between.

To note about this clonotype: A much larger clone lies one base from this, so it may be a read error. V is TRBV20-1 and J is TRBJ2-2, with D perhaps being TRBD1 or TRBD2 (5 bases each). Germline V gives CDR1 DFQATT, CDR2 SNEGSKA (reference sequence). The CDR3 covers 13 residues. V was shortened by 5 bases and J by 6 bases, with 13 bases between the two germline ends. The DNA for the CDR3 is TGCAGTGCTGGAGGCAGGGCGTCCGGGGAGCTGTTTTTT. The encoded protein is CSAGGRASGELFF.

Ten or more counts support this clonotype. The chain links TRBV20-1 to TRBJ1-5; D not certain. In germline, CDR1 is DFQATT, CDR2 SNEGSKA (reference sequence). The germline V and J ends were trimmed by 5 bases and 7 bases, with 15 bases remaining between them. This CDR3 is built from 13 residues. The CDR3 DNA reads TGCAGTGCTGGAAACAGAGGTTTCCAGCCCCAGCATTTT. Its translation: CSAGNRGFQPQHF.

This chain connects TRBV4-1 to TRBJ1-2; TRBD1 aligns across 7 bases. The CDR3 has 14 residues. CDR1 and CDR2 (germline): MGHRA, YSYEKL. Trimming cost V 5 bases and J 1 base; bases outside gene matches: 4. DNA for the CDR3: TGCGCCAGCAGCACGAACAGGGGTAACTATGGCTACACCTTC. It is translated as CASSTNRGNYGYTF.

The rearrangement links TRBV12-3 or TRBV12-4 to TRBJ1-2; TRBD1 agrees at 9 bases. The V segment lost 3 bases and the J segment 3 bases; nucleotides outside the gene matches: 5. The CDR3 length is 15 residues. CDR3 loop: CASSLRQGGYYGYTF. As DNA, the CDR3 is TGTGCCAGCAGTTTGAGACAGGGGGGTTACTATGGCTACACCTTC.

Many counts were recorded for this clonotype. The chain combines TRBV10-2 with TRBJ1-6, with D possibly TRBD1 on 5 matching bases. CDR1 is WSHSY, CDR2 SAAADI, per germline. Deletions cut 8 bases from V and 7 bases from J, with 15 bases between. The CDR3 extends over 14 amino acids. The CDR3 loop is CASGQGLRNSPLHF. The CDR3 DNA follows: TGCGCCAGCGGGCAGGGTCTGAGGAATTCACCCCTCCACTTT.

This clonotype was detected many times. The V and J genes are TRBV5-1 and TRBJ1-2; D remains ambiguous. Trimming removed 0 bases from V and 0 bases from J, with 9 bases in between. Germline V gene lookup returns CDR1 SGHRS and CDR2 YFSETQ. The CDR3 has 15 residues. DNA for the CDR3: TGCGCCAGCAGCTTGGCTCTGTCAACTAACTATGGCTACACCTTC. This encodes CASSLALSTNYGYTF.

This clonotype was observed many times. The rearrangement uses TRBV5-4 and TRBJ2-5; D possibly corresponds to TRBD2 (5 bases). Trimming took off 1 base at V and 4 bases at J, with 11 bases between the two ends. The CDR3 runs to 14 residues. Germline V gene sequence: CDR1 SGHNT, CDR2 YYREEE (reference sequence). The CDR3 reads CASSLKSGGETQYF. The CDR3 DNA sequence: TGTGCCAGCAGCTTGAAGTCTGGAGGAGAGACCCAGTACTTC.

The rearrangement uses TRBV7-2 and TRBJ2-7; perhaps TRBD1 as D (6 bases). Germline V CDR1 and CDR2: SGHTA, FQGNSA. The V end was cut by 0 bases, the J end by 0 bases, with 12 bases between. The CDR3 totals 16 residues. Written as DNA, the CDR3 is TGTGCCAGCAGCTTAGCAACCGGGACACCCTCCTACGAGCAGTACTTC. This gives the protein CASSLATGTPSYEQYF.

The chain recombines TRBV29-1 with TRBJ2-7; 7 bases match TRBD2. The CDR3 is 14 residues long. CDR1 and CDR2 from the germline V gene are SQVTM and ANQGSEA. V was pared by 8 bases and J by 6 bases, with 16 bases of the junction left unmatched. CDR3 nucleotide sequence: TGCAGCTTAGCGGGCGGCACCGGGGCGAGCGAGCAGTACTTC. It specifies CSLAGGTGASEQYF.

The V gene is TRBV10-3, the J gene TRBJ1-5; D call uncertain. Trimming cost V 8 bases and J 0 bases, with 8 bases left between them. CDR3 length: 13 amino acids. The V gene's germline CDR1 is ENHRY and CDR2 SYGVKD. For the CDR3, the DNA is TGTGCCATCGGTAAGGATAGCAATCAGCCCCAGCATTTT. Translating it yields CAIGKDSNQPQHF.